The clone carrying this T cell receptor beta chain was found a few times. V was shortened by 4 bases and J by 6 bases, with 24 bases between the two germline ends. Germline V gives CDR1 KGHDR, CDR2 SFDVKD. The CDR3 extends over 18 amino acids. This record belongs to a study of CD8 T cells in ankylosing spondylitis. TCRdb recomputed calls from the 5' RACE reads with MiXCR, one row per CDR3 protein. The table has roughly 240,000 distinct CDR3 sequences, around 8% seen once. The specimen was blood, either unsorted or a sorted T cell fraction (not recorded which). This clonotype was sampled from a female donor with ankylosing spondylitis or in good health (not recorded which). The chain links TRBV24-1 to TRBJ2-1, with a possible D match to TRBD1 (5 bases). The CDR3 spells CATSEGVKKGKYGNEQFF. CDR3 nucleotide sequence: TGTGCCACCAGTGAAGGGGTGAAGAAGGGGAAGTATGGCAATGAGCAGTTCTTC.